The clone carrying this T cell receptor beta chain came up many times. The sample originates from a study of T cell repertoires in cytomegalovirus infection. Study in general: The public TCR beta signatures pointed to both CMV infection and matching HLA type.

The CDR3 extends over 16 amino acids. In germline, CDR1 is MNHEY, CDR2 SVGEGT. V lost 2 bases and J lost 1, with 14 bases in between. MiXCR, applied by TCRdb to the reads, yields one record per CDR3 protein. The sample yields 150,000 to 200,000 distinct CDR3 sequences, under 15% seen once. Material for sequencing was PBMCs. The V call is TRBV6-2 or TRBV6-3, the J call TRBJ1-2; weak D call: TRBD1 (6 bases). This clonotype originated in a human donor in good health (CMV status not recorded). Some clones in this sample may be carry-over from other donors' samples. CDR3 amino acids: CASSYLPGVLNYGYTF. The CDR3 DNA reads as TGTGCCAGCAGTTACCTCCCAGGGGTCCTTAACTATGGCTACACCTTC.